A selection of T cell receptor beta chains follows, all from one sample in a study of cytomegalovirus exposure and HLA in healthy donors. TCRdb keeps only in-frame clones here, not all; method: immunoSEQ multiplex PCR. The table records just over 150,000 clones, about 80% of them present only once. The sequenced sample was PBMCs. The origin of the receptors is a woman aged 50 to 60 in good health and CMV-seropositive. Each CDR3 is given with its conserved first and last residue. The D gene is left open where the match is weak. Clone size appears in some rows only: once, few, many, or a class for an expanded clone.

TGTGCCAGCTCACCCGGCCGGGGGACTGAAGCTTTCTTT,CASSPGRGTEAFF,TRBJ1-1,TRBV18,-,-
TGTGCCAGCAGCGAGCAGGGACTTTCGAACACTGAAGCTTTCTTT,CASSEQGLSNTEAFF,TRBJ1-1,TRBV5-5,-,once
TGTGCCAGCAGTTACTCGCAATCCGGGAGCGAGCAGTACTTC,CASSYSQSGSEQYF,TRBJ2-7,TRBV6-5,-,few
TGTGCCAGCAGCCCCCGGGACTACTACACCGGGGAGCTGTTTTTT,CASSPRDYYTGELFF,TRBJ2-2,TRBV7-9,TRBD2,-
TGCAGCGTTGAGTCTTCGGTGGGAGGGGCTTTCTATGGCTACACCTTC,CSVESSVGGAFYGYTF,TRBJ1-2,TRBV29-1,-,-
TGTGCCAGCAGCGCCCTACAGCAAGAGACCCAGTACTTC,CASSALQQETQYF,TRBJ2-5,TRBV7-6,-,few
TGTGCCAGCAGTGAATCTGAGCGCAATGAGCAGTTCTTC,CASSESERNEQFF,TRBJ2-1,TRBV25-1,-,once
TGTGCCAGCAGCCAAGGGCTGACCCGGGAAGCCCAGTACTTC,CASSQGLTREAQYF,TRBJ2-5,TRBV14,-,-
TGTGCCACTATGACAAGCGGGGGGGCCATCAATGAGCAGTTCTTC,CATMTSGGAINEQFF,TRBJ2-1,TRBV19,TRBD2,-
TGTGCCAGCAGTCCAGGGTTAACTGGGGCCAACGTCCTGACTTTC,CASSPGLTGANVLTF,TRBJ2-6,TRBV6-5,-,-
TGTGCCAGCAGCCTACAGGGACTAGGAGAGCAGTACTTC,CASSLQGLGEQYF,TRBJ2-5,TRBV28,TRBD2,-
TGTGCCAGCATTACCCAGCGGGGGCTGATGTACGAGCAGTACTTC,CASITQRGLMYEQYF,TRBJ2-7,TRBV2,TRBD2,-
TGTGCCATCAGTGTGTGGCTCGCGCCGGAGGCCTATGGCTACACCTTC,CAISVWLAPEAYGYTF,TRBJ1-2,TRBV10-3,-,-
TGTGCCAGCAGCTCCTCTGTAGCCACGAACACCGGGGAGCTGTTTTTT,CASSSSVATNTGELFF,TRBJ2-2,TRBV7-8,-,-
TGTGCCAGCTCCCCCTTTGGGGGGATGGAATGGGAGCAGTACTTC,CASSPFGGMEWEQYF,TRBJ2-7,TRBV6-5,-,-
TGTGCCAGCAGTCGAAGACAGGGTGACTACGAGCAGTACTTC,CASSRRQGDYEQYF,TRBJ2-7,TRBV5-4,TRBD1,few
TGTGCCAGCACCCCCCCGGGTCAGTCCTACAATGAGCAGTTCTTC,CASTPPGQSYNEQFF,TRBJ2-1,TRBV13,-,-
TGCGCCAGCAGTCGTACAGGGACTAGCGGGGGGGCAACAAGAACCAATGAGCAGTTCTTC,CASSRTGTSGGATRTNEQFF,TRBJ2-1,TRBV4-3,TRBD2,once
TGTGCCAGCAGTGAAAGAGGTGGGACAGCGATTTCCCCTTCGAGGCAGCCCCAGCATTTT,CASSERGGTAISPSRQPQHF,TRBJ1-5,TRBV6-1,TRBD1,once
TGTGCCAGCAGCTTTGGGCCCGGGGCCAACGTCCTGACTTTC,CASSFGPGANVLTF,TRBJ2-6,TRBV7-9,-,-
TGCGCCAGCAGCTTTTCCGACCGGGACACATCCTTCTCTGGGGCCAACGTCCTGACTTTC,CASSFSDRDTSFSGANVLTF,TRBJ2-6,TRBV5-1,-,-
TGTGCCAGCAGCCCTACAGGGCTCGGAAACACCATATATTTT,CASSPTGLGNTIYF,TRBJ1-3,TRBV28,-,-
TGTGCCAGCAGCTTGGGCCCCGGGCAGTTCTTC,CASSLGPGQFF,TRBJ2-1,TRBV5-6,-,-